Shown below are 28 T cell receptor beta chains from a single sample sequenced in a study of cytomegalovirus exposure and HLA in healthy donors. TCRdb's copy holds only in-frame clones and misses some; the assay was immunoSEQ multiplex PCR. The repertoire has roughly 47,000 clones, 93% of them found once; the top ten carry more than 2%. The specimen sequenced was PBMCs. Every receptor here comes from a woman between 18 and 30 years old in good health and CMV-seronegative.

This sequence joins TRBV28 and TRBJ2-2, with D possibly being TRBD1 (5 bases). Trimming removed 0 bases from V and 7 bases from J, with 15 bases in between. CDR3 length: 16 amino acids. CDR1 MDHEN and CDR2 SYDVKM come from the germline V gene. CDR3 sequence reads: CASSLWDTFSRGELFF. CDR3 DNA sequence: TGTGCCAGCAGTTTATGGGACACCTTTTCACGCGGGGAGCTGTTTTTT.

The V call is TRBV5-4, the J call TRBJ2-5, with D possibly being TRBD1 (6 bases). The V gene lost 4 bases and the J gene lost 5 bases, with 15 bases spanning the gap. The CDR3 loop spans 14 amino acids. Germline V lookup: CDR1 SGHNT, CDR2 YYREEE (reference sequence). DNA for the CDR3: TGTGCCAGCAGCCGCCCAGACAGGACGGAGACCCAGTACTTC. Protein: CASSRPDRTETQYF.

The chain is built from TRBV6-5 and TRBJ2-1; tentative D call: TRBD1 (7 bases). Trimming left V 4 bases short and J 4 bases short, with 14 bases between. There are 15 residues in the CDR3. Per germline, CDR1 MNHEY and CDR2 SVGAGI. Here the CDR3 reads CASSSGQGGYNEQFF. In nucleotides, the CDR3 is TGTGCCAGCAGTTCCGGCCAGGGGGGATACAATGAGCAGTTCTTC.

The table lists this clone with a count of one. The chain combines TRBV28 with TRBJ2-3; D may be TRBD1 (6 bases). Germline V gives CDR1 MDHEN, CDR2 SYDVKM. Trimming took off 10 bases at V and 2 bases at J, with 16 bases between the two ends. The CDR3 spans 14 residues. The CDR3 nucleotides are TGTGCCACTACCGACAGGACACCCACAGATACGCAGTATTTT. Encoded protein: CATTDRTPTDTQYF.

The chain has TRBV5-1 and TRBJ2-2; D uncertain. The CDR3 spans 14 residues. V was shortened by 4 bases and J by 4 bases, with 11 bases between the two germline ends. Germline CDR1 reads SGHRS; CDR2 reads YFSETQ. The CDR3 nucleotides read TGCGCCAGCAGCCCCGAGACATTCACCGGGGAGCTGTTTTTT. Its protein product is CASSPETFTGELFF.

The chain joins TRBV9 to TRBJ1-2, with a tentative D call TRBD1 (5 bases). V dropped 0 bases and J dropped 5 bases, with 11 bases sitting between them. Germline assignment: CDR1 SGDLS and CDR2 YYNGEE. This CDR3 contains 14 residues. DNA for the CDR3: TGTGCCAGCAGCGTAGCGTCGACAGCATATGGCTACACCTTC. This sequence encodes CASSVASTAYGYTF.

This chain uses TRBV5-6 with TRBJ2-5; no definite D call. Germline lookup yields CDR1 SGHDT and CDR2 YYEEEE. With 4 bases removed from V and 5 bases from J, the gap between germline ends came to 15 bases. The CDR3 spans 14 residues. The CDR3 DNA is TGTGCCAGCAGCCACCGACATTTCAACGAGACCCAGTACTTC. Translated, it gives CASSHRHFNETQYF. The entire variable domain, with the rest obtained from reference TRBV5-6 and TRBJ2-5, is as follows: DAGVTQSPTHLIKTRGQQVTLRCSPKSGHDTVSWYQQALGQGPQFIFQYYEEEERQRGNFPDRFSGHQFPNYSSELNVNALLLGDSALYLCASSHRHFNETQYFGPGTRLLVL.

This chain connects TRBV6-1 to TRBJ2-5, with D perhaps TRBD1 (6 bases). CDR1 is MNHNS, CDR2 SASEGT, per germline. Trimming stripped 10 bases from V and 3 bases from J, with 12 bases between. The CDR3 has 12 residues. CDR3 protein: CATKPGEETQYF. The DNA for the CDR3 is TGTGCCACAAAACCAGGGGAAGAGACCCAGTACTTC.

V usage is TRBV5-1 and J usage is TRBJ2-5, with 9 bases matching TRBD2. The junction had 3 bases not matched to a gene; V was cut back by 0 bases and J by 3 bases. Germline V gene sequence: CDR1 SGHRS, CDR2 YFSETQ. This CDR3 region has 15 residues. The CDR3 spells CASSLGASGEETQYF. CDR3 nucleotides: TGCGCCAGCAGCTTGGGGGCTAGCGGGGAAGAGACCCAGTACTTC.

The rearrangement links TRBV6-5 to TRBJ2-7; D not resolved. This CDR3 has 13 residues. CDR1 and CDR2 (germline): MNHEY, SVGAGI. V was trimmed by 0 bases and J by 4 bases, leaving 7 bases between them. CDR3 sequence: CASSYSREYEQYF. CDR3 nucleotide sequence: TGTGCCAGCAGTTACTCGAGAGAATACGAGCAGTACTTC.

The rearrangement links TRBV28 to TRBJ1-5, with 8 bases fitting TRBD1. Germline V gives CDR1 MDHEN, CDR2 SYDVKM. The trim removed 0 bases at V and 4 bases at J, leaving 8 bases unmatched. The CDR3 covers 17 residues. This CDR3 is CASSLWGIGQGNQPQHF. In DNA form, the CDR3 reads TGTGCCAGCAGTTTATGGGGGATCGGACAGGGAAATCAGCCCCAGCATTTT. The full variable domain, its missing parts supplied by reference TRBV28 and TRBJ1-5, is DVKVTQSSRYLVKRTGEKVFLECVQDMDHENMFWYRQDPGLGLRLIYFSYDVKMKEKGDIPEGYSVSREKKERFSLILESASTNQTSMYLCASSLWGIGQGNQPQHFGDGTRLSIL.

The gene calls are TRBV5-1 and TRBJ2-3; D may be TRBD2 (5 bases). This CDR3 comprises 13 residues. V dropped 2 bases and J dropped 1 base, with 5 bases sitting between them. Germline CDR1 and CDR2: SGHRS and YFSETQ. In DNA, the CDR3 is TGCGCCAGCAGCTTCGGGGGCACAGATACGCAGTATTTT. It encodes CASSFGGTDTQYF.

Written as DNA, the CDR3 is TGTGCCATCAGTGAGTCGACAGGGTTTCAGGAGCAGTTCTTC. It yields the protein CAISESTGFQEQFF. The J gene is TRBJ2-1, the V gene TRBV10-3; TRBD1 aligns across 7 bases. With V trimmed by 0 bases and J by 10 bases, 6 bases remained unmatched. Germline V lookup: CDR1 ENHRY, CDR2 SYGVKD. The CDR3 has 14 amino acids.

The chain links TRBV6-5 to TRBJ1-1; the D is unclear. Germline lookup yields CDR1 MNHEY and CDR2 SVGAGI. Trimming left V 0 bases short and J 1 base short, with 9 bases between. The CDR3 sequence is 15 residues long. CDR3 in DNA: TGTGCCAGCAGTTACTCGATCGGAGCGAACACTGAAGCTTTCTTT. Its translation is CASSYSIGANTEAFF.

V usage is TRBV28 and J usage is TRBJ1-5, with D possibly being TRBD1 (6 bases). V lost 2 bases to trimming and J lost 6 bases, with 14 bases between them. The CDR3 is 15 residues long. Germline V gene data show CDR1 as MDHEN and CDR2 as SYDVKM. In DNA, the CDR3 is TGTGCCAGCAGTTTAGGGGGGGCGGACGTTCAGCCCCAGCATTTT. Its protein is CASSLGGADVQPQHF.

The chain employs TRBV7-9 and TRBJ2-7; D is undetermined. The V and J ends lost 1 base and 4 bases respectively, with 14 bases between them. The CDR3 extends over 15 amino acids. Looked up from germline, CDR1 is SEHNR and CDR2 is FQNEAQ (reference sequence). The DNA for the CDR3 is TGTGCCAGCAGCTTAGATGCGGCTCGGTCATACGAGCAGTACTTC. Residues: CASSLDAARSYEQYF. The complete variable domain, with remaining parts taken from reference TRBV7-9 and TRBJ2-7, reads DTGVSQNPRHKITKRGQNVTFRCDPISEHNRLYWYRQTLGQGPEFLTYFQNEAQLEKSRLLSDRFSAERPKGSFSTLEIQRTEQGDSAMYLCASSLDAARSYEQYFGPGTRLTVT.

This chain connects TRBV11-2 to TRBJ2-3; TRBD1 matches at 7 bases. Trimming took 3 bases from V and 4 from J; bases not matched to a gene: 4. The CDR3 runs 14 residues. Looked up from germline, CDR1 is SGHAT and CDR2 is FQNNGV. Here the CDR3 DNA reads TGTGCCAGCAGCTTGAGACAGGGCGCAGATACGCAGTATTTT. Its translation: CASSLRQGADTQYF.

The CDR3 loop reads CASSLGRRTEAFF. CDR3 coding DNA: TGCGCCAGCAGCTTGGGGAGAAGGACTGAAGCTTTCTTT. The chain couples TRBV5-1 to TRBJ1-1; no clear D. Germline CDR1 is SGHRS and CDR2 is YFSETQ. The CDR3 length is 13 residues. Between the trimmed V and J ends, which lost 0 bases and 5 bases, there was a span of 8 bases. The variable domain in full, completed from reference TRBV5-1 and TRBJ1-1, reads KAGVTQTPRYLIKTRGQQVTLSCSPISGHRSVSWYQQTPGQGLQFLFEYFSETQRNKGNFPGRFSGRQFSNSRSEMNVSTLELGDSALYLCASSLGRRTEAFFGQGTRLTVV.

This clone was seen once. The chain has TRBV4-2 and TRBJ2-7; 8 bases align to TRBD1. Germline V gene data show CDR1 as LGHNA and CDR2 as YNFKEQ. This CDR3 comprises 16 residues. The J segment lost 1 base and the V segment lost 0 bases, leaving 5 bases of the junction unmatched. For the CDR3, the DNA is TGTGCCAGCAGCCAAGAAGATACAGGGGGATCCTACGAGCAGTACTTC. Translated, it gives CASSQEDTGGSYEQYF.

The genes are TRBV9 and TRBJ2-7; 7 nucleotides line up with TRBD1. Germline CDR1 SGDLS, CDR2 YYNGEE. This CDR3 is 14 amino acids long. Trimming took 4 bases from V and 2 from J; bases not matched to a gene: 6. CDR3 residues: CASSPQGVTYEQYF. The CDR3 DNA sequence: TGTGCCAGCAGCCCCCAGGGGGTCACCTACGAGCAGTACTTC.

The V call is TRBV19, the J call TRBJ2-2, with 7 bases fitting TRBD2. Per the germline V gene, CDR1 is LNHDA and CDR2 is SQIVND (reference sequence). CDR3 length equals 13 residues. J lost 5 bases, V lost 3 bases, and 0 bases had no gene match. The CDR3 nucleotides read TGTGCCAGTAGTATGGGAGGGACCGGGGAGCTGTTTTTT. This translates into CASSMGGTGELFF.

The chain carries TRBV28 and TRBJ1-4; 7 positions agree with TRBD1. Germline V gene lookup returns CDR1 MDHEN and CDR2 SYDVKM. The CDR3 is 15 amino acids. V lost 4 bases and J lost 8; bases outside the gene matches: 10. This chain's CDR3 is CASSSIRTGTEKLFF. The CDR3 nucleotides are TGTGCCAGCAGTTCTATCCGGACAGGTACCGAAAAACTGTTTTTT.

This clone was seen just once. The chain is built from TRBV2 and TRBJ1-5, with D uncertain. Germline values: CDR1 SNHLY, CDR2 FYNNEI. The CDR3 totals 11 residues. Trimming removed 5 bases at V and 4 bases at J, with 3 bases between. The CDR3 loop is CASSLNQPQHF. CDR3 coding DNA: TGTGCCAGCAGTCTTAATCAGCCCCAGCATTTT.

The chain recombines TRBV10-3 with TRBJ2-2, with TRBD2 matching 13 bases. The J segment lost 1 base and the V segment lost 5 bases, leaving 7 bases of the junction unmatched. The CDR3 covers 18 residues. Germline assignment: CDR1 ENHRY and CDR2 SYGVKD. CDR3 nucleotides: TGTGCCATCAGTAGAACCGGGACTAGCGGGAAGAACACCGGGGAGCTGTTTTTT. Protein: CAISRTGTSGKNTGELFF.

The chain joins TRBV4-1 to TRBJ1-5; D is unclear. The CDR3 runs 18 residues. The V end was cut by 0 bases, the J end by 0 bases, with 15 bases between. The V gene's germline CDR1 is MGHRA and CDR2 YSYEKL. CDR3 sequence reads: CASSQDLVRQYSNQPQHF. Written as DNA, the CDR3 is TGCGCCAGCAGCCAAGATTTGGTGCGGCAGTATAGCAATCAGCCCCAGCATTTT.

The genes are TRBV27 and TRBJ2-7; the D gene is possibly TRBD1 (6 bases). The ends were cut back, 3 bases at V and 6 bases at J, with 18 bases in the middle. The V gene's germline CDR1 is MNHEY and CDR2 SMNVEV (reference sequence). There are 15 residues in the CDR3. The CDR3 DNA is TGTGCCAGCAGTTTCGTTTGGCAGGGGTTTGGCGAGCAGTACTTC. It codes for CASSFVWQGFGEQYF.

The chain joins TRBV5-6 to TRBJ2-7; 7 nucleotides match TRBD2. Germline CDR1 reads SGHDT; CDR2 reads YYEEEE. The V gene end was trimmed by 3 bases and the J gene end by 3 bases; junction bases not matched to a gene: 9. The CDR3 is made up of 15 amino acids. CDR3 residues: CASSSKRETIYEQYF. The CDR3 DNA reads as TGTGCCAGCAGCTCAAAGCGGGAAACAATCTACGAGCAGTACTTC.

This chain links TRBV19 with TRBJ2-1; TRBD2 agrees at 8 bases. V lost 7 bases, J lost 0 bases, and 17 bases stayed unmatched. CDR1 LNHDA and CDR2 SQIVND come from the germline V gene (reference sequence). The CDR3 length is 19 residues. The CDR3 reads CASTGPSGHPRSSYNEQFF. The CDR3 DNA reads as TGTGCCAGTACCGGGCCTAGCGGGCACCCAAGGAGCTCCTACAATGAGCAGTTCTTC.